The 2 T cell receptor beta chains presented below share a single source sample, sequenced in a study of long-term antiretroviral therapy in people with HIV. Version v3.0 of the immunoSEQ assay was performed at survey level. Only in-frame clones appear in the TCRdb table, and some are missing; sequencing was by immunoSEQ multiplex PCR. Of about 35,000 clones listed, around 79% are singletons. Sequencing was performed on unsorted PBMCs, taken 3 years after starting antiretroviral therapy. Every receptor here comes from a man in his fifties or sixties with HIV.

The CDR3 DNA sequence: TGTGCCAGCAGCCCGACAGGGGTAACTGAAGCTTTCTTT. Translating gives CASSPTGVTEAFF. This sequence joins TRBV11-3 and TRBJ1-1; 8 nucleotides align to TRBD1. V shed 5 bases and J 5 bases; nucleotides not matched to a gene: 4. The CDR3 is 13 residues long. Germline values: CDR1 SGHNT, CDR2 YENEEA.

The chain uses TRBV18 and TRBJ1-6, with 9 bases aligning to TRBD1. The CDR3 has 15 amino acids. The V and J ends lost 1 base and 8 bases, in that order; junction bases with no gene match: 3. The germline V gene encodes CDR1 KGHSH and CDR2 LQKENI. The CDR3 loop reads CASSPLGQGYSPLHF. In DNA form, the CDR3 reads TGTGCCAGCTCACCACTGGGACAGGGTTATTCACCCCTCCACTTT.